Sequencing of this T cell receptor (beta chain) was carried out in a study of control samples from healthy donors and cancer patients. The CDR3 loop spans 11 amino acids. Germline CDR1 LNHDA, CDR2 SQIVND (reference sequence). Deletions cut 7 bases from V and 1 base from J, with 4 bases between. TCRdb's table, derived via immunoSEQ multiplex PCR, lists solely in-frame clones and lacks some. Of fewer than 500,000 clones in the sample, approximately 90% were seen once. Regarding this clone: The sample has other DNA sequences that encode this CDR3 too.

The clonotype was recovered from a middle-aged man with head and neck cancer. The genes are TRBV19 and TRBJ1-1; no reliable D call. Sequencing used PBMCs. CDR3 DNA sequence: TGTGCCAGTACTGGGAACACTGAAGCTTTCTTT. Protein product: CASTGNTEAFF.